The 9 T cell receptor beta chains given below trace back to one sample, sequenced in a study of CD8 T cells in ankylosing spondylitis. Findings and caveats of the study: One TCR beta motif, made up of eight highly homologous variants, appeared characteristic of ankylosing spondylitis blood.

TCRdb fed the 5' RACE reads into MiXCR, producing one record per CDR3 protein. The sample lists 250,000 to 350,000 distinct CDR3 sequences; 7% to 9% were seen once. What these receptors recognize is not known. The material sequenced was blood, either unsorted or a sorted T cell fraction (not recorded which). Receptors originate from a male donor with ankylosing spondylitis.

The table lists this clonotype with a few counts. The gene calls are TRBV6-5 and TRBJ2-3, with D unclear. The CDR3 is 13 amino acids. Germline V gives CDR1 MNHEY, CDR2 SVGAGI. V lost 0 bases, J lost 9 bases, and 10 bases lay in between. The CDR3 is CASSYSMGMTQYF. CDR3 sequence (DNA): TGTGCCAGCAGTTACTCGATGGGGATGACGCAGTATTTT.

The rearrangement uses TRBV5-1 and TRBJ2-1; TRBD1 is a possible D gene (5 bases). This CDR3 has 15 residues. Trimming left V 4 bases short and J 1 base short, with 12 bases between. From germline, CDR1 is SGHRS and CDR2 YFSETQ. The DNA for the CDR3 is TGCGCCAGCAGCCCCGACAGTGGGTCCTACAATGAGCAGTTCTTC. It is translated as CASSPDSGSYNEQFF.

There are many counts of this clonotype. The chain is built from TRBV5-4 and TRBJ1-3; D not resolved. Trimming left V 3 bases short and J 0 bases short, with 4 bases between. From germline, CDR1 is SGHNT and CDR2 YYREEE (reference sequence). This CDR3 has 13 residues. CDR3 residues: CASSSHSGNTIYF. The CDR3 DNA follows: TGTGCCAGCAGCTCTCACTCTGGAAACACCATATATTTT. The variable domain in full, completed from reference TRBV5-4 and TRBJ1-3, reads ETGVTQSPTHLIKTRGQQVTLRCSSQSGHNTVSWYQQALGQGPQFIFQYYREEENGRGNFPPRFSGLQFPNYSSELNVNALELDDSALYLCASSSHSGNTIYFGEGSWLTVV.

This clonotype is a singleton in its sample. This chain connects TRBV5-6 to TRBJ2-1; D is possibly TRBD1 (6 bases). Per germline, CDR1 SGHDT and CDR2 YYEEEE. V was shortened by 5 bases and J by 3 bases, with 15 bases between the two germline ends. The CDR3 is 15 residues long. CDR3 amino acids: CASRTGQLIYNEQFF. The CDR3 DNA reads TGTGCCAGCAGGACTGGACAGCTGATCTACAATGAGCAGTTCTTC.

This clonotype was seen at least ten times. The V call is TRBV4-1, the J call TRBJ2-3; D may be TRBD2 (5 bases). V lost 4 bases and J lost 2, with 13 bases in between. Germline-derived CDR1 and CDR2 are MGHRA and YSYEKL. This CDR3 comprises 15 residues. The CDR3 DNA is TGCGCCAGCAGCCTGAGGGTTTCCTCCACAGATACGCAGTATTTT. Amino acid sequence: CASSLRVSSTDTQYF.

The chain links TRBV3-1 to TRBJ2-1; 9 nucleotides align to TRBD2. Germline assignment: CDR1 LGHDT and CDR2 YNNKEL (reference sequence). This CDR3 has 16 amino acids. V lost 4 bases, J lost 3 bases, and 7 bases stayed unmatched. The DNA for the CDR3 is TGTGCCAGCAGCCGGAGACTAGCGGACTTCTACAATGAGCAGTTCTTC. Translated: CASSRRLADFYNEQFF.

The chain uses TRBV5-1 and TRBJ2-3; D call uncertain. Germline CDR1 SGHRS, CDR2 YFSETQ. This CDR3 is built from 13 residues. Trimming left V 0 bases short and J 6 bases short, with 8 bases between. The CDR3 DNA sequence: TGCGCCAGCAGCTTGGTAAGCCAGGATACGCAGTATTTT. Translating it yields CASSLVSQDTQYF. The whole variable domain, filled in from reference TRBV5-1 and TRBJ2-3, reads KAGVTQTPRYLIKTRGQQVTLSCSPISGHRSVSWYQQTPGQGLQFLFEYFSETQRNKGNFPGRFSGRQFSNSRSEMNVSTLELGDSALYLCASSLVSQDTQYFGPGTRLTVL.

The chain has TRBV28 and TRBJ2-2; 7 positions match TRBD2. V lost 7 bases to trimming and J lost 7 bases; unmatched junction nucleotides: 12. The CDR3 has 15 residues. In germline, CDR1 is MDHEN, CDR2 SYDVKM. The CDR3 nucleotides read TGTGCCAGCACCCCGCGGGAGTGGCCCTTCGGGGAGCTGTTTTTT. This encodes CASTPREWPFGELFF.

The table lists this clonotype with a few counts. The V gene is TRBV28, the J gene TRBJ2-7; D ambiguous. CDR1 MDHEN and CDR2 SYDVKM come from the germline V gene. The V gene lost 6 bases and the J gene lost 0 bases, with 15 bases spanning the gap. The CDR3 extends over 15 amino acids. The CDR3 DNA sequence: TGTGCCAGCAGGGCCTCAAGGTTCTTCTCCTACGAGCAGTACTTC. Its translation: CASRASRFFSYEQYF.